This entry lists 27 T cell receptor beta chains sequenced from one sample in a study of T cell repertoires in cytomegalovirus infection. From the reads, TCRdb called clonotypes with MiXCR, one entry per CDR3 protein. This table holds a few hundred thousand distinct CDR3 sequences, about 13% found once. The sequenced sample was PBMCs. The source of these receptors is a human donor in good health (CMV status not recorded). Some clones in this sample may be carry-over from other donors' samples.

This clonotype has just a few counts. This chain links TRBV19 with TRBJ2-2, with a tentative D call TRBD2 (6 bases). The CDR3 loop spans 20 amino acids. V lost 5 bases, J lost 0 bases, and 25 bases lay in between. Germline CDR1 reads LNHDA; CDR2 reads SQIVND (reference sequence). This chain's CDR3 is CASSPRWRELRNSNTGELFF. Written as DNA, the CDR3 is TGTGCCAGTAGTCCCCGTTGGAGGGAGCTACGGAATTCGAACACCGGGGAGCTGTTTTTT.

To note about this clonotype: Given the absence of the conserved phenylalanine or tryptophan at the CDR3 end, a read error is likely. The rearrangement joins TRBV5-6 to TRBJ2-1; either TRBD1 or TRBD2 may fit D (5 bases each). CDR1 SGHDT and CDR2 YYEEEE come from the germline V gene. There are 13 residues in the CDR3. Trimming left V 3 bases short and J 3 bases short, with 7 bases between. This chain's CDR3 is CASSWGIYNEQFL. DNA of the CDR3: TGTGCCAGCAGCTGGGGGATCTACAATGAGCAGTTCTTA.

Only a few counts were recorded for this clonotype. The chain carries TRBV2 and TRBJ2-2; the D gene is possibly TRBD2 (6 bases). The CDR3 covers 15 residues. Deletions cut 5 bases from V and 4 bases from J, with 14 bases between. From germline, CDR1 is SNHLY and CDR2 FYNNEI. The CDR3 sequence: CASSKEGLGTGELFF. In nucleotides, the CDR3 is TGTGCCAGCAGTAAGGAGGGACTCGGCACCGGGGAGCTGTTTTTT.

This clonotype has only a few counts. The V and J genes are TRBV29-1 and TRBJ2-7; D ambiguous. The CDR3 has 13 residues. The V and J ends lost 6 bases and 0 bases respectively, with 12 bases between them. The V gene's germline CDR1 is SQVTM and CDR2 ANQGSEA. CDR3 protein: CSVAPGSSYEQYF. The CDR3 nucleotides read TGCAGCGTCGCACCAGGAAGCTCCTACGAGCAGTACTTC.

The chain combines TRBV14 with TRBJ2-5; 9 bases line up with TRBD1. This CDR3 spans 16 amino acids. Germline V gene sequence: CDR1 SGHDN, CDR2 FVKESK. After removal of 0 bases from V and 0 bases from J, the junction contained 2 bases not matched to a gene. CDR3 DNA sequence: TGTGCCAGCAGCCAAGATGGGACAGGGTACCAAGAGACCCAGTACTTC. This translates into CASSQDGTGYQETQYF.

This clonotype was found a few times. The chain employs TRBV6-4 and TRBJ2-3; 8 bases fit TRBD1. V dropped 8 bases and J dropped 4; count of bases not matched to a gene: 8. CDR3 length: 14 amino acids. Germline V gives CDR1 MRHNA, CDR2 SNTAGT. CDR3 amino acids: CASAPQGGPDTQYF. The CDR3 nucleotides are TGTGCCAGCGCCCCACAGGGGGGCCCAGATACGCAGTATTTT.

This clonotype was recorded at least ten times. The rearrangement uses TRBV5-1 and TRBJ2-5, with unresolved D. Looked up from germline, CDR1 is SGHRS and CDR2 is YFSETQ. Trimming removed 0 bases from V and 1 base from J, with 7 bases in between. The CDR3 is made up of 14 amino acids. CDR3 sequence: CASSLEGFQETQYF. CDR3 bases: TGCGCCAGCAGCTTGGAGGGCTTCCAAGAGACCCAGTACTTC. Full variable domain (outside the CDR3, taken from reference TRBV5-1 and TRBJ2-5): KAGVTQTPRYLIKTRGQQVTLSCSPISGHRSVSWYQQTPGQGLQFLFEYFSETQRNKGNFPGRFSGRQFSNSRSEMNVSTLELGDSALYLCASSLEGFQETQYFGPGTRLLVL.

This clonotype was counted a few times. The CDR3 region is CASSYVGTSVDIQYF. Written as DNA, the CDR3 is TGTGCCAGCAGTTACGTGGGGACCTCCGTTGACATTCAGTACTTC. V and J are TRBV6-2 or TRBV6-3 and TRBJ2-4, with D tentatively TRBD1 or TRBD2 (5 bases each). Germline V gene sequence: CDR1 MNHEY, CDR2 SVGEGT. The ends were cut back, 2 bases at V and 8 bases at J, with 16 bases in the middle. The CDR3 runs 15 residues.

The chain joins TRBV20-1 to TRBJ2-3; D may be TRBD2 (6 bases). CDR1 DFQATT and CDR2 SNEGSKA come from the germline V gene (reference sequence). Trimming shortened V by 1 base and J by 4 bases, and 9 bases separated the two germline ends. This CDR3 has 13 amino acids. The CDR3, as DNA: TGCAGTGCTAGAGCGGGAGTCGCAGATACGCAGTATTTT. It codes for CSARAGVADTQYF.

This clonotype showed up many times. This chain joins TRBV7-2 and TRBJ1-2; D gene uncertain. Per germline, CDR1 SGHTA and CDR2 FQGNSA. The CDR3 has 15 amino acids. Trimming pared 5 bases from V and 3 bases from J, leaving 16 bases between. This chain's CDR3 is CASSRQLGSDYGYTF. CDR3 DNA: TGTGCCAGCAGCCGACAATTGGGGTCCGACTATGGCTACACCTTC.

In its sample, this clonotype was seen a few times. This chain joins TRBV7-9 and TRBJ2-5; D might be TRBD1 (5 bases). The CDR3 has 13 amino acids. The germline gives CDR1 SEHNR, CDR2 FQNEAQ (reference sequence). V was pared by 8 bases and J by 2 bases, with 12 bases between. DNA of the CDR3: TGTGCCAGCGAAGGGCAGGGTCAAGAGACCCAGTACTTC. Its protein product is CASEGQGQETQYF.

In its sample, this clonotype was seen a few times. This sequence joins TRBV20-1 and TRBJ1-1; 12 nucleotides align to TRBD1. There are 15 residues in the CDR3. Germline V lookup: CDR1 DFQATT, CDR2 SNEGSKA (reference sequence). The V gene end was trimmed by 5 bases and the J gene end by 4 bases; junction bases not matched to a gene: 8. The CDR3 loop is CSASGTGGLGTEAFF. The CDR3 DNA sequence: TGCAGTGCTTCCGGGACAGGGGGCTTGGGCACTGAAGCTTTCTTT.

This clonotype has a count of ten or more. This chain links TRBV19 with TRBJ2-1, with D possibly TRBD1 on 5 matching bases. The CDR3 is made up of 16 amino acids. With 11 bases removed from V and 2 bases from J, the gap between germline ends came to 22 bases. Germline-derived CDR1 and CDR2 are LNHDA and SQIVND (reference sequence). Written as DNA, the CDR3 is TGTGCCTGCTCGGTTATGGGCAGGGTCGCCTACAATGAGCAGTTCTTC. Translating it yields CACSVMGRVAYNEQFF.

This clonotype was recorded many times. This rearrangement joins TRBV12-3 or TRBV12-4 to TRBJ1-5; a possible D gene is TRBD1 (5 bases). The CDR3 is 15 amino acids. V was pared by 10 bases and J by 3 bases, with 19 bases between. CDR3 nucleotide sequence: TGTGCCATCAAACCCCTAACGGGGCCCAATCAGCCCCAGCATTTT. Protein sequence: CAIKPLTGPNQPQHF.

Ten or more counts support this clonotype. V and J are TRBV28 and TRBJ2-7; D uncertain. V lost 5 bases and J 6 bases, leaving 17 bases between the germline ends. Germline values: CDR1 MDHEN, CDR2 SYDVKM. This CDR3 is built from 14 residues. The CDR3 region is CASSPPGVGSEQYF. CDR3 nucleotide sequence: TGTGCCAGCAGTCCACCGGGTGTAGGAAGCGAGCAGTACTTC.

The rearrangement uses TRBV14 and TRBJ1-4; D unresolved. With 2 bases removed from V and 0 bases from J, the gap between germline ends came to 13 bases. The CDR3 has 17 residues. From germline, CDR1 is SGHDN and CDR2 FVKESK. The CDR3 protein is CASSQWPGVTTNEKLFF. The CDR3 DNA sequence: TGTGCCAGCAGCCAATGGCCGGGAGTTACAACTAATGAAAAACTGTTTTTT.

This clonotype has at least ten counts. The CDR3 DNA reads as TGTGCCACCAGCAGAGACCCGGGACTAGCGGGGGGGGCAGCCAAAAACATTCAGTACTTC. Its protein product is CATSRDPGLAGGAAKNIQYF. V and J are TRBV15 and TRBJ2-4, with 16 bases identical to TRBD2. J lost 0 bases, V lost 0 bases, and 5 bases had no gene match. In germline, CDR1 is LNHNV, CDR2 YYDKDF (reference sequence). This CDR3 is 20 amino acids long.

The rearrangement joins TRBV10-3 to TRBJ2-5; the D gene could be TRBD1 or TRBD2 (5 bases each). Germline values: CDR1 ENHRY, CDR2 SYGVKD. There are 13 residues in the CDR3. Trimming removed 3 bases at V and 4 bases at J, with 9 bases between. The CDR3 nucleotides read TGTGCCATCAGTGACGGGGCGGGAGAGACCCAGTACTTC. It is translated as CAISDGAGETQYF.

This clonotype was counted at least ten times. The chain employs TRBV19 and TRBJ1-5; D is unclear. The CDR3 totals 13 residues. V was shortened by 10 bases and J by 0 bases, with 10 bases between the two germline ends. Germline V gene sequence: CDR1 LNHDA, CDR2 SQIVND (reference sequence). The CDR3 here is CATKDYSNQPQHF. The CDR3, as DNA: TGTGCCACGAAGGATTATAGCAATCAGCCCCAGCATTTT. Together with reference TRBV19 and TRBJ1-5, the CDR3 gives the full variable domain: DGGITQSPKYLFRKEGQNVTLSCEQNLNHDAMYWYRQDPGQGLRLIYYSQIVNDFQKGDIAEGYSVSREKKESFPLTVTSAQKNPTAFYLCATKDYSNQPQHFGDGTRLSIL.

V usage is TRBV20-1 and J usage is TRBJ1-1, with unresolved D. CDR1 and CDR2 (germline): DFQATT, SNEGSKA (reference sequence). This CDR3 has 12 residues. Trimming took off 4 bases at V and 3 bases at J, with 9 bases between the two ends. The CDR3 nucleotides are TGCAGTGCTAAGCGTCGGGACACTGAAGCTTTCTTT. This codes for CSAKRRDTEAFF.

This clonotype was recorded at least ten times. The rearrangement links TRBV11-3 to TRBJ2-2; D might be TRBD1 or TRBD2, each matching 5 bases. Looked up from germline, CDR1 is SGHNT and CDR2 is YENEEA. The CDR3 runs 14 residues. V gave up 2 bases and J gave up 6 bases, with 10 bases separating them. CDR3 bases: TGTGCCAGCAGCTTAATGGGGGTAGCCGGGGAGCTGTTTTTT. This translates into CASSLMGVAGELFF.

This clonotype has a count of ten or more. The DNA of the CDR3 is TGTGCCAGCAGCTTAAGCGCATCCTACAATGAGCAGTTCTTC. As protein: CASSLSASYNEQFF. This chain connects TRBV7-2 to TRBJ2-1; D is unclear. Between the trimmed V and J ends, which lost 2 bases and 1 base, there was a span of 6 bases. Per the germline V gene, CDR1 is SGHTA and CDR2 is FQGNSA. There are 14 residues in the CDR3.

This clonotype was picked up a small number of times. The chain couples TRBV19 to TRBJ2-2; a weak D match, TRBD2 (6 bases). The V and J ends lost 3 bases and 5 bases respectively, with 16 bases between them. The CDR3 length is 16 residues. The germline gives CDR1 LNHDA, CDR2 SQIVND (reference sequence). The CDR3 loop is CASSIGGQTFTGELFF. The CDR3 coding sequence is TGTGCCAGTAGTATCGGAGGGCAGACCTTTACCGGGGAGCTGTTTTTT.

This clonotype was seen repeatedly, ten times or more. The rearrangement joins TRBV7-2 to TRBJ2-7; 10 positions agree with TRBD2. This CDR3 has 14 amino acids. The junction had 3 bases not matched to a gene; V was cut back by 4 bases and J by 3 bases. Germline values: CDR1 SGHTA, CDR2 FQGNSA. Here the CDR3 reads CASSSSSGGYEQYF. The DNA of the CDR3 is TGTGCCAGCAGCTCCTCTAGCGGGGGCTACGAGCAGTACTTC.

The chain recombines TRBV23-1 with TRBJ2-5; D unclear. TRBV23-1 counts as an open reading frame of uncertain function. V was pared by 2 bases and J by 7 bases, with 8 bases between. The length of the CDR3 is 12 residues. DNA for the CDR3: TGCGCCAGCAGTCAAGCTTTTGGGACCCAGTACTTC. As protein: CASSQAFGTQYF.

This clonotype was detected many times. The chain combines TRBV7-2 with TRBJ1-2; D gene unclear. The V and J ends lost 2 bases and 2 bases respectively, with 6 bases between them. The CDR3 is made up of 13 amino acids. Germline V gene data show CDR1 as SGHTA and CDR2 as FQGNSA. The CDR3 sequence: CASSLISNYGYTF. The CDR3 DNA sequence: TGTGCCAGCAGCTTAATTTCGAACTATGGCTACACCTTC. Full variable domain (missing parts from reference TRBV7-2 and TRBJ1-2): GAGVSQSPSNKVTEKGKDVELRCDPISGHTALYWYRQSLGQGLEFLIYFQGNSAPDKSGLPSDRFSAERTGGSVSTLTIQRTQQEDSAVYLCASSLISNYGYTFGSGTRLTVV.

This clonotype has at least ten counts. J is TRBJ1-5 and V is TRBV28; unclear D gene. The CDR3 runs to 12 residues. Deletions cut 10 bases from V and 5 bases from J, with 12 bases between. Germline lookup yields CDR1 MDHEN and CDR2 SYDVKM. The CDR3 region has the DNA TGTGCCACTTCTCAGATTTATCAGCCCCAGCATTTT. Translated: CATSQIYQPQHF.